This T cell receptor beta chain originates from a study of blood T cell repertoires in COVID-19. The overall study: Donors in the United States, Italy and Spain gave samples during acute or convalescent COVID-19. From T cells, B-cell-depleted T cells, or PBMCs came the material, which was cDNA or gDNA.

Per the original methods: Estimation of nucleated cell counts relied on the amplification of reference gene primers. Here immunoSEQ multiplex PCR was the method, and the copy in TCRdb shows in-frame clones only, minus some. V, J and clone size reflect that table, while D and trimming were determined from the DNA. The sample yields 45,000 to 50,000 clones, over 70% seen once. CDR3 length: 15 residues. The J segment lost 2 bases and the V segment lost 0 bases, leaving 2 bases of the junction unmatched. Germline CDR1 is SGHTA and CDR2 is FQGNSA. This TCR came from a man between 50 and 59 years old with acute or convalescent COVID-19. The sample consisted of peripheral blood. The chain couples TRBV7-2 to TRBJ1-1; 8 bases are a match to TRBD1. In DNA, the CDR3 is TGTGCCAGCAGCTTAGCCGGGACAGGTAACACTGAAGCTTTCTTT. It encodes CASSLAGTGNTEAFF.